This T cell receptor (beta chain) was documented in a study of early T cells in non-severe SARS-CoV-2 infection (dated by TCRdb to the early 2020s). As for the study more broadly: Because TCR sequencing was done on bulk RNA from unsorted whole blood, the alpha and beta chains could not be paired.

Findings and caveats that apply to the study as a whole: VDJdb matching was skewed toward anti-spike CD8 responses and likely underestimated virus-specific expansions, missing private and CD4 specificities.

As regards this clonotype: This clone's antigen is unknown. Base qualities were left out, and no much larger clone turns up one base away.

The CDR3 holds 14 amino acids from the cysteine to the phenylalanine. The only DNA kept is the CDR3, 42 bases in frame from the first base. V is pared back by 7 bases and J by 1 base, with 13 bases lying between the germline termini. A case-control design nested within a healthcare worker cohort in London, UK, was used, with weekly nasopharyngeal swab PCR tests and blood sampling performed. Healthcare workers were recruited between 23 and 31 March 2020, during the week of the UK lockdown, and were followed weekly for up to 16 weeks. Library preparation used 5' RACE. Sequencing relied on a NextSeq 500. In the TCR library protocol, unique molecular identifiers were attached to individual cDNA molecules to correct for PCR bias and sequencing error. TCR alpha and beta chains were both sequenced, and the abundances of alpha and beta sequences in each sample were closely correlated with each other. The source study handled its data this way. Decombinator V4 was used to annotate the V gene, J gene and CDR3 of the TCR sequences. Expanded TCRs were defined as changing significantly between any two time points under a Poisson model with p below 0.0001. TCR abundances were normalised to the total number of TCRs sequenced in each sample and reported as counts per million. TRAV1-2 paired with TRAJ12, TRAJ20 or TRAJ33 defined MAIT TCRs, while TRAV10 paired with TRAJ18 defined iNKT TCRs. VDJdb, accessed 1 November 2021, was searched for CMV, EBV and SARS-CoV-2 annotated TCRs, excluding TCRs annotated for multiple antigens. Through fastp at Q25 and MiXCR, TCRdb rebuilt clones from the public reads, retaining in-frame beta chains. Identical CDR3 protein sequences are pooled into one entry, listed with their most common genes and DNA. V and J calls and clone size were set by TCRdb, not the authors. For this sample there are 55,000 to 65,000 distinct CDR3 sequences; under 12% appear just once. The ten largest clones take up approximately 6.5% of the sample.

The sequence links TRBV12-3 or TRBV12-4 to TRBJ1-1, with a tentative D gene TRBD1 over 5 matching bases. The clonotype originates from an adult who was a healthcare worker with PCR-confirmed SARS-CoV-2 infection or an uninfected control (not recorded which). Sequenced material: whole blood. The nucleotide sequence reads TGTGCCAGCACTTTTGGGGCCAAGAACACTGAAGCTTTCTTT. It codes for CASTFGAKNTEAFF.